Shown below are 30 T cell receptor beta chains from a single sample sequenced in a study of vaccination effects on CD4 cells after COVID-19. No antigen has been identified for these receptors. The ViraFEST assay expanded antigen-specific CD4+ T cells with viral peptide pools before sequencing. After roughly ten days in culture, the CD4+ T cells were isolated. Sometime from March through December 2020, the person acquired a SARS-CoV-2 infection that PCR confirmed. Profiling relied on immunoSEQ multiplex PCR, and the TCRdb table lists in-frame clones only, not all of them. This sample has tens of thousands of clones, with approximately 72% found just once. Sequenced material: CD4+ T cells from PBMCs cultured with HCoV-NL63 spike peptides, taken before COVID-19 vaccination. These receptor sequences come from a human donor who had a prior SARS-CoV-2 infection.

The CDR3 DNA is TGTGCCAGCAGATCCAGACTAGCGGGAGGCGGCGAGCAGTACTTC. This gives the protein CASRSRLAGGGEQYF. The chain is built from TRBV7-2 and TRBJ2-7; the match to TRBD2 covers 13 bases. CDR3 size: 15 residues. The V and J ends lost 6 bases and 6 bases, in that order; junction bases with no gene match: 8. From germline, CDR1 is SGHTA and CDR2 FQGNSA.

The CDR3 DNA reads as TGCGCCAGCAGCTTGGGGGGTTCTGGGGCCAACGTCCTGACTTTC. Translating gives CASSLGGSGANVLTF. The chain carries TRBV5-1 and TRBJ2-6; no clear D. Germline CDR1 SGHRS, CDR2 YFSETQ. V lost 0 bases, J lost 1 base, and 5 bases lay in between. The CDR3 extends over 15 amino acids.

The chain employs TRBV19 and TRBJ2-7; 8 positions agree with TRBD1. The CDR3 contains 15 residues. The germline gives CDR1 LNHDA, CDR2 SQIVND (reference sequence). The V gene end was trimmed by 3 bases and the J gene end by 0 bases; junction bases not matched to a gene: 4. CDR3 protein: CASSIGTGSSYEQYF. The DNA for the CDR3 is TGTGCCAGTAGTATTGGGACAGGAAGCTCCTACGAGCAGTACTTC.

This clone appeared a few times. At the DNA level, this CDR3 is encoded by other sequences in the same sample as well. The V call is TRBV6-5, the J call TRBJ2-5, with D possibly being TRBD1 (6 bases). Germline CDR1 reads MNHEY; CDR2 reads SVGAGI. The V gene lost 0 bases and the J gene lost 4 bases, with 12 bases spanning the gap. The CDR3 consists of 15 residues. CDR3 nucleotides: TGTGCCAGCAGTTACTCAACAGGGAACCGAGAGACCCAGTACTTC. Translation: CASSYSTGNRETQYF.

The CDR3 DNA follows: TGTGCCAGCAGCTTATGGCAGGGGGCGCAGGAGACCCAGTACTTC. Protein sequence: CASSLWQGAQETQYF. The genes are TRBV7-9 and TRBJ2-5, with 8 nucleotides matching TRBD1. Germline trimming cut 2 bases from V and 5 bases from J; bases unmatched to any gene: 7. Germline CDR1 and CDR2: SEHNR and FQNEAQ (reference sequence). This CDR3 has 15 amino acids.

V gene TRBV9 combines with J gene TRBJ2-1, with 8 bases that match TRBD1. Losses at the gene ends were 4 bases for V and 5 bases for J; bases not matched to a gene: 5. CDR1 is SGDLS and CDR2 is YYNGEE in the germline V gene. The length of the CDR3 is 14 residues. CDR3 nucleotide sequence: TGTGCCAGCAGCCTAACAGGGGGTCACAATGAGCAGTTCTTC. Its protein is CASSLTGGHNEQFF. The whole variable domain, remainder taken from reference TRBV9 and TRBJ2-1, is DSGVTQTPKHLITATGQRVTLRCSPRSGDLSVYWYQQSLDQGLQFLIQYYNGEERAKGNILERFSAQQFPDLHSELNLSSLELGDSALYFCASSLTGGHNEQFFGPGTRLTVL.

The V call is TRBV5-1, the J call TRBJ2-7, with TRBD1 matching over 11 bases. After removal of 4 bases from V and 2 bases from J, the junction contained 2 bases not matched to a gene. Germline V lookup: CDR1 SGHRS, CDR2 YFSETQ. The CDR3 is 14 residues long. The CDR3 is CASSRTGGPYEQYF. For the CDR3, the DNA is TGCGCCAGCAGCCGGACAGGGGGCCCCTACGAGCAGTACTTC.

The genes are TRBV5-6 and TRBJ1-5, with 8 positions matching TRBD1. This CDR3 spans 14 amino acids. Per the germline V gene, CDR1 is SGHDT and CDR2 is YYEEEE. V dropped 4 bases and J dropped 1; count of bases not matched to a gene: 1. The CDR3 loop reads CASSRDRSNQPQHF. The CDR3 DNA sequence: TGTGCCAGCAGCCGGGACAGGAGCAATCAGCCCCAGCATTTT.

The V gene is TRBV28, the J gene TRBJ1-2; D perhaps matches TRBD1 (6 bases). The CDR3 loop spans 16 amino acids. Germline CDR1 is MDHEN and CDR2 is SYDVKM. Deletions cut 2 bases from V and 4 bases from J, with 17 bases between. DNA for the CDR3: TGTGCCAGCAGTTTAAGTTATCAGGGGATAAGCTATGGCTACACCTTC. As protein: CASSLSYQGISYGYTF.

This chain's CDR3 is CASSPRGGGLAKNIQYF. The CDR3 nucleotides read TGTGCCAGCAGCCCCAGAGGGGGGGGTCTAGCCAAAAACATTCAGTACTTC. This rearrangement joins TRBV3-1 (or the pseudogene TRBV3-2) to TRBJ2-4, with D perhaps TRBD2 (7 bases). The CDR3 is 17 residues long. Germline V gene data show CDR1 as LGHDT and CDR2 as YNNKEL (reference sequence). The germline V and J ends were trimmed by 4 bases and 0 bases, with 16 bases remaining between them.

To note about this clone: Within the sample, other DNA sequences also encode this same CDR3. The chain recombines TRBV5-1 with TRBJ2-1; D perhaps matches TRBD2 (6 bases). The CDR3 contains 16 residues. V was cut by 4 bases and J by 8 bases, with 22 bases left in between. CDR1 is SGHRS, CDR2 YFSETQ, per germline. CDR3 sequence: CASSPGRLAGLDEQFF. The CDR3 nucleotides are TGCGCCAGCAGCCCGGGCCGCCTCGCGGGATTAGATGAGCAGTTCTTC.

The rearrangement joins TRBV20-1 to TRBJ2-7; D uncertain. Looked up from germline, CDR1 is DFQATT and CDR2 is SNEGSKA (reference sequence). Trimming removed 3 bases at V and 4 bases at J, with 10 bases between. CDR3 length: 12 residues. The CDR3 DNA reads TGCAGTGCTAGTCCCGACGGGTACGAGCAGTACTTC. Translated, it gives CSASPDGYEQYF.

Comments on this clone: In the same sample, other DNA sequences code for this CDR3. The V gene is TRBV4-2, the J gene TRBJ1-5; D not certain. This CDR3 has 13 residues. CDR1 is LGHNA and CDR2 is YNFKEQ in the germline V gene. V gave up 0 bases and J gave up 4 bases, with 4 bases separating them. The CDR3 region is CASSQDRNQPQHF. CDR3 bases: TGTGCCAGCAGCCAAGATCGAAATCAGCCCCAGCATTTT.

The chain has TRBV5-4 and TRBJ2-7; 15 bases are a match to TRBD2. Trimming removed 4 bases from V and 1 base from J; junction bases left unmatched: 3. The CDR3 extends over 16 amino acids. Germline V lookup: CDR1 SGHNT, CDR2 YYREEE (reference sequence). This CDR3 is CASSKGLAGGSYEQYF. The DNA of the CDR3 is TGTGCCAGCAGCAAGGGACTAGCGGGGGGTTCCTACGAGCAGTACTTC.

This chain links TRBV18 with TRBJ2-5, with D uncertain. Per germline, CDR1 KGHSH and CDR2 LQKENI. This CDR3 spans 11 amino acids. Trimming took off 5 bases at V and 4 bases at J, with 5 bases between the two ends. The CDR3 protein is CASSDGETQYF. In DNA form, the CDR3 reads TGTGCCAGCTCAGATGGAGAGACCCAGTACTTC.

This chain joins TRBV4-2 and TRBJ2-5, with TRBD2 identical over 10 bases. Per the germline V gene, CDR1 is LGHNA and CDR2 is YNFKEQ. The CDR3 covers 16 residues. Unmatched junction bases numbered 5, after V lost 0 bases and J lost 4 bases. The chain's CDR3 is CASSQDRAGGRETQYF. In DNA, the CDR3 is TGTGCCAGCAGCCAAGACCGAGCGGGGGGGCGAGAGACCCAGTACTTC.

CDR3 in DNA: TGTGCCAGCAGTCAACTAGCGGCTAGCACAGATACGCAGTATTTT. Translation: CASSQLAASTDTQYF. The V and J genes are TRBV9 and TRBJ2-3; 8 bases map to TRBD2. Looked up from germline, CDR1 is SGDLS and CDR2 is YYNGEE. This CDR3 comprises 15 residues. V shed 5 bases, J shed 0 bases, and the junction held 5 bases outside the gene matches.

This clone was detected a few times. The V and J genes are TRBV19 and TRBJ2-7; maybe TRBD1 (5 bases). V was clipped by 3 bases and J by 2 bases, with 11 bases between them. The CDR3 spans 14 residues. The germline gives CDR1 LNHDA, CDR2 SQIVND (reference sequence). In nucleotides, the CDR3 is TGTGCCAGTAGTATGGCCAGGGCCACCTACGAGCAGTACTTC. It is translated as CASSMARATYEQYF.

The gene calls are TRBV5-1 and TRBJ2-5; 11 bases map to TRBD2. V lost 4 bases to trimming and J lost 5 bases; unmatched junction nucleotides: 10. The CDR3 sequence is 16 residues long. Germline loops: CDR1 SGHRS, CDR2 YFSETQ. This CDR3 reads CASSEVAGGPVETQYF. Written as DNA, the CDR3 is TGCGCCAGCAGCGAAGTAGCGGGGGGGCCGGTTGAGACCCAGTACTTC.

This clone was seen only a few times. The rearrangement uses TRBV19 and TRBJ2-1, with TRBD2 matching over 7 bases. In germline, CDR1 is LNHDA, CDR2 SQIVND (reference sequence). The CDR3 runs 16 residues. V was pared by 7 bases and J by 3 bases, with 12 bases of the junction left unmatched. The CDR3 spells CASTSSGLEIYNEQFF. The CDR3 DNA reads TGTGCCAGTACCTCCTCTGGACTAGAGATCTACAATGAGCAGTTCTTC.

The table lists this clone with a few counts. The V call is TRBV30, the J call TRBJ1-1; TRBD1 might be the D (6 bases). Looked up from germline, CDR1 is GTSNPN and CDR2 is SVGIG (reference sequence). The CDR3 has 13 amino acids. V gave up 2 bases and J gave up 9 bases, with 16 bases separating them. CDR3 sequence (DNA): TGTGCCTGGAGTAGGGTCGCAGGGGCGCAAGCTTTCTTT. Translation: CAWSRVAGAQAFF.

This clone is judged medium-sized. The CDR3 region has the DNA TGTGCCAGCACACGTCAGGTGGGAGGCACAGATACGCAGTATTTT. Translated: CASTRQVGGTDTQYF. The chain carries TRBV11-1 and TRBJ2-3; a possible D gene is TRBD2 (5 bases). This CDR3 is built from 15 residues. The V gene's germline CDR1 is SGHAT and CDR2 FQDESV (reference sequence). V was trimmed by 7 bases and J by 1 base, leaving 15 bases between them.

A few counts support this clone. This rearrangement joins TRBV27 to TRBJ2-1; D gene ambiguous. The CDR3 has 13 residues. In germline, CDR1 is MNHEY, CDR2 SMNVEV (reference sequence). Trimming removed 2 bases from V and 8 bases from J, with 10 bases in between. CDR3: CASSLKIFHEQFF. The CDR3 coding sequence is TGTGCCAGCAGTTTAAAAATATTCCATGAGCAGTTCTTC.

The chain couples TRBV18 to TRBJ1-1; 8 bases are a match to TRBD1. Germline CDR1 KGHSH, CDR2 LQKENI. The ends lost 1 base at V and 3 bases at J; junction bases unmatched: 1. The CDR3 loop spans 14 amino acids. In DNA, the CDR3 is TGTGCCAGCTCACCACAACAGGGGGACACTGAAGCTTTCTTT. Translation gives CASSPQQGDTEAFF.

This rearrangement joins TRBV27 to TRBJ1-1, with D perhaps TRBD1 (6 bases). The length of the CDR3 is 16 residues. Per the germline V gene, CDR1 is MNHEY and CDR2 is SMNVEV (reference sequence). V lost 3 bases, J lost 1 base, and 15 bases lay in between. CDR3 sequence: CASSLLGGGGNTEAFF. CDR3 coding DNA: TGTGCCAGCAGTTTGTTGGGTGGGGGCGGGAACACTGAAGCTTTCTTT.

The genes are TRBV18 and TRBJ2-7; D unclear. The CDR3 contains 13 residues. The germline V gene has CDR1 KGHSH and CDR2 LQKENI. V lost 0 bases, J lost 3 bases, and 6 bases lay in between. The CDR3, as DNA: TGTGCCAGCTCACCACCTAGCATCTACGAGCAGTACTTC. Amino acid sequence: CASSPPSIYEQYF. Drawing the rest from reference TRBV18 and TRBJ2-7, the complete variable domain is NAGVMQNPRHLVRRRGQEARLRCSPMKGHSHVYWYRQLPEEGLKFMVYLQKENIIDESGMPKERFSAEFPKEGPSILRIQQVVRGDSAAYFCASSPPSIYEQYFGPGTRLTVT.

This clone was detected a few times. This CDR3 is CASRPPTGRGEKLFF. The DNA of the CDR3 is TGTGCCAGCAGACCCCCGACAGGGAGGGGGGAAAAACTGTTTTTT. The chain employs TRBV6-5 and TRBJ1-4; 7 nucleotides match TRBD1. Germline CDR1 reads MNHEY; CDR2 reads SVGAGI. This CDR3 has 15 amino acids. Unmatched junction bases numbered 12, after V lost 6 bases and J lost 8 bases.

This clone occurred once. The chain combines TRBV7-8 with TRBJ1-1; TRBD1 aligns across 10 bases. CDR3 length equals 16 residues. The germline V gene has CDR1 SGHVS and CDR2 FQNEAQ. V trimming: 1 base; J trimming: 10 bases; junction bases outside the gene matches: 12. The chain's CDR3 is CASSLVPRTGGAGAFF. CDR3 coding DNA: TGTGCCAGCAGCTTAGTGCCGAGGACAGGGGGTGCCGGAGCTTTCTTT. Full variable domain (missing parts from reference TRBV7-8 and TRBJ1-1): GAGVSQSPRYKVAKRGQDVALRCDPISGHVSLFWYQQALGQGPEFLTYFQNEAQLDKSGLPSDRFFAERPEGSVSTLKIQRTQQEDSAVYLCASSLVPRTGGAGAFFGQGTRLTVV.

V gene TRBV30 combines with J gene TRBJ1-6; D call uncertain. The CDR3 covers 14 residues. V dropped 0 bases and J dropped 7 bases, with 10 bases sitting between them. Per germline, CDR1 GTSNPN and CDR2 SVGIG (reference sequence). Written as DNA, the CDR3 is TGTGCCTGGAGTGTCGGCCTGCTGAATTCACCCCTCCACTTT. It encodes CAWSVGLLNSPLHF.

The chain employs TRBV3-1 (or the pseudogene TRBV3-2) and TRBJ2-5, with D uncertain. V lost 0 bases to trimming and J lost 5 bases, with 7 bases between them. Germline lookup yields CDR1 LGHDT and CDR2 YNNKEL (reference sequence). The CDR3 loop spans 13 amino acids. The CDR3 sequence: CASSQERGETQYF. The CDR3 DNA sequence: TGTGCCAGCAGCCAAGAACGTGGGGAGACCCAGTACTTC.